This TCR beta chain was observed in a study of T cells in Graves' hyperthyroidism and ophthalmopathy. Overall study results and limits: Model-based prediction identified ophthalmopathy a median about 6.8 months prior to its onset. Stable hyperthyroidism was told apart from ophthalmopathy by a model built on 13 V-J features.

This clonotype has just a few counts. No antigen is known for it. Using RNA transcripts as the source, TCR beta CDR3 regions were amplified. HTBI primers were the set used in a first-round RT-PCR of the TCR CDR3. TCRdb fed the multiplex PCR reads into MiXCR, producing one record per CDR3 protein. This sample has approximately 630,000 distinct CDR3 sequences, with 15% to 20% found just once. Patients were aged 18 to 65, had disease duration under 2 months, and had newly diagnosed hyperthyroidism. Sequenced: blood. The source of this sequence is a woman aged 25 to 39 with Graves' hyperthyroidism.

CDR3 region: CASSPVRVNEQFF. The CDR3 DNA reads as TGTGCCAGCAGCCCCGTCCGGGTAAATGAGCAGTTCTTC. This chain links TRBV11-2 with TRBJ2-1; no clear D gene. CDR3 size: 13 residues. CDR1 SGHAT and CDR2 FQNNGV come from the germline V gene. Trimming removed 5 bases from V and 7 bases from J, with 12 bases in between. The full variable domain, completed using reference TRBV11-2 and TRBJ2-1, is EAGVAQSPRYKIIEKRQSVAFWCNPISGHATLYWYQQILGQGPKLLIQFQNNGVVDDSQLPKDRFSAERLKGVDSTLKIQPAKLEDSAVYLCASSPVRVNEQFFGPGTRLTVL.